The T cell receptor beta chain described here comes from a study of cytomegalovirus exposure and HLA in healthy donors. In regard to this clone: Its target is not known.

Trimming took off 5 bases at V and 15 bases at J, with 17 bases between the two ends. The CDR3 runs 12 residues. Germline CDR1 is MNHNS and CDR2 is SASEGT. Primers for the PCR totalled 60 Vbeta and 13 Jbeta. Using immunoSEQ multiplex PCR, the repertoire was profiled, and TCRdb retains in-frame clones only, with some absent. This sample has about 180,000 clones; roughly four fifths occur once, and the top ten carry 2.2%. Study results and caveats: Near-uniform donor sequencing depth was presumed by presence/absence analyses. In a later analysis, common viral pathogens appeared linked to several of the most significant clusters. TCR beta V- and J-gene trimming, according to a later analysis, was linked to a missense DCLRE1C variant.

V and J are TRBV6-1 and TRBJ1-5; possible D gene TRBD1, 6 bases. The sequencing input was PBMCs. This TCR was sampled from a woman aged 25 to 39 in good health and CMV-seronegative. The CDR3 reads CASSSGQPGRHF. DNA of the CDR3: TGTGCCAGCAGTTCTGGACAGCCCGGACGGCATTTT.